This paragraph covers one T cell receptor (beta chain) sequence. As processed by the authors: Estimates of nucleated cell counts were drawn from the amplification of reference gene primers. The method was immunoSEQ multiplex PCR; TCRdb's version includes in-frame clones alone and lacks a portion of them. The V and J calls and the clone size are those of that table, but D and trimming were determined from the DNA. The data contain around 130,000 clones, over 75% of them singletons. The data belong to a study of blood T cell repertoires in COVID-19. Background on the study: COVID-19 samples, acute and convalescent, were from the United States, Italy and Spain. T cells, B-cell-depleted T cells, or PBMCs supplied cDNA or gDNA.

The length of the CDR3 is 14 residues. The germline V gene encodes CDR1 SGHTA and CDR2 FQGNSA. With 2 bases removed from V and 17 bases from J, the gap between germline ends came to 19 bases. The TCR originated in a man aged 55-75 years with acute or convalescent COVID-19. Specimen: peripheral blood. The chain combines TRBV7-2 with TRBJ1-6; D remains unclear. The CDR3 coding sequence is TGTGCCAGCAGCTTATATCCCGGGCACCCCGGGATCCACTTT. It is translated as CASSLYPGHPGIHF.